This T cell receptor beta chain was sequenced during a study of cytomegalovirus exposure and HLA in healthy donors. Whole-study context: Of 300 to 500 genotyped donors, 70% to 85% clustered with self-reported Caucasian donors. Findings and caveats of the study: Most TCR sequences showed up rarely, but some public TCRs showed up in many donors. Owing to their indistinguishability, certain V segments, notably TRBV6-2 and TRBV6-3, were excluded.

Primers included in the PCR were 60 Vbeta and 13 Jbeta primers. Only in-frame clones appear in the TCRdb table, and some are missing; sequencing was by immunoSEQ multiplex PCR. This sample has about 170,000 clones, with roughly 84% found just once. Per germline, CDR1 MDHEN and CDR2 SYDVKM. The CDR3 consists of 13 residues. The V gene end was trimmed by 7 bases and the J gene end by 5 bases; junction bases not matched to a gene: 7. This clone was observed a handful of times. The antigen is not known. At sampling all donors were nominally healthy, likely with unrecorded immune exposures. This sequence originates from a boy aged 2 to 10 in good health and CMV-seronegative. The sequencing input was PBMCs. The chain uses TRBV28 and TRBJ2-7, with 8 bases matching TRBD1. CDR3 DNA: TGTGCCAGCACCTCAGGGGGCAGGGACGAGCAGTACTTC. Encoded protein: CASTSGGRDEQYF. The variable domain in full, completed from reference TRBV28 and TRBJ2-7, reads DVKVTQSSRYLVKRTGEKVFLECVQDMDHENMFWYRQDPGLGLRLIYFSYDVKMKEKGDIPEGYSVSREKKERFSLILESASTNQTSMYLCASTSGGRDEQYFGPGTRLTVT.